This entry lists 14 T cell receptor beta chains sequenced from one sample in a study of blood T cell repertoires in COVID-19. Generated by immunoSEQ multiplex PCR, the TCRdb table keeps only in-frame clones and is missing some. The sample yields about 100,000 clones, 85% to 90% seen once. Sequenced material: peripheral blood. These receptors were obtained from a human donor in a cohort sampled during active COVID-19.

J is TRBJ2-1 and V is TRBV24-1, with a weak D call TRBD2 (6 bases). The V gene's germline CDR1 is KGHDR and CDR2 SFDVKD. The V end lost 6 bases, the J end lost 7 bases, and 21 bases lay between the germline ends. The CDR3 sequence is 16 residues long. CDR3 in amino acids: CATSPAGGAHRNEQFF. CDR3 nucleotides: TGTGCCACCAGTCCGGCAGGAGGGGCACACCGAAATGAGCAGTTCTTC.

J is TRBJ2-5 and V is TRBV7-2; 14 nucleotides line up with TRBD2. Germline values: CDR1 SGHTA, CDR2 FQGNSA. Losses at the gene ends were 4 bases for V and 4 bases for J; bases not matched to a gene: 14. The CDR3 contains 19 residues. CDR3 nucleotides: TGTGCCAGCAGCTCAGGACTAGCGGGGGGCTTCCGTAAGGGAGAGACCCAGTACTTC. This encodes CASSSGLAGGFRKGETQYF. The full variable domain, completed using reference TRBV7-2 and TRBJ2-5, is GAGVSQSPSNKVTEKGKDVELRCDPISGHTALYWYRQSLGQGLEFLIYFQGNSAPDKSGLPSDRFSAERTGGSVSTLTIQRTQQEDSAVYLCASSSGLAGGFRKGETQYFGPGTRLLVL.

This sequence joins TRBV21-1 and TRBJ1-1; whether TRBD1, the table's D call, matches the DNA was not checked. TRBV21-1 is annotated as a pseudogene. There are 17 residues in the CDR3. The CDR3, as DNA: TGTGCCAGCAGCAAAGGTAACCGGACAGGGGCGAACACTGAAGCTTTCTTT. It is translated as CASSKGNRTGANTEAFF.

This clone appeared a single time. The J gene is TRBJ1-2, the V gene TRBV21-1; the table calls TRBD1, which could not be checked here. TRBV21-1 is a pseudogene locus. The CDR3 covers 17 residues. Written as DNA, the CDR3 is TGTGCCAGCAGCCCTGCGGGACAGGAAAACGGCGTCTATGGCTACACCTTC. Amino acid sequence: CASSPAGQENGVYGYTF.

J is TRBJ1-2 and V is TRBV6-6; TRBD1 matches at 10 bases. From germline, CDR1 is MNHNY and CDR2 SVGAGI (reference sequence). This CDR3 spans 13 amino acids. The trim removed 7 bases at V and 10 bases at J, leaving 9 bases unmatched. CDR3 coding DNA: TGTGCCAGCACCCAAAGGACAGGGGGGGACTACACCTTC. As protein: CASTQRTGGDYTF.

The J gene is TRBJ2-7, the V gene TRBV2, with a possible D match to TRBD2 (5 bases). CDR1 and CDR2 from the germline V gene are SNHLY and FYNNEI. V shed 5 bases and J shed 3 bases, with 17 bases lying between them. The CDR3 loop spans 15 amino acids. CDR3 sequence (DNA): TGTGCCAGCAGTTTGTTTCTAAGTCGGGACTACGAGCAGTACTTC. Translating it yields CASSLFLSRDYEQYF.

This clone showed up just a few times. The rearrangement joins TRBV7-9 to TRBJ2-7, with D maybe TRBD1 (6 bases). Germline V gene sequence: CDR1 SEHNR, CDR2 FQNEAQ (reference sequence). The CDR3 is 16 amino acids. Trimming stripped 2 bases from V and 0 bases from J, with 14 bases between. CDR3 amino acids: CASSLSQGPLSYEQYF. CDR3 sequence (DNA): TGTGCCAGCAGCTTATCCCAGGGGCCCCTCTCCTACGAGCAGTACTTC. The full variable domain, rest sourced from reference TRBV7-9 and TRBJ2-7, is DTGVSQNPRHKITKRGQNVTFRCDPISEHNRLYWYRQTLGQGPEFLTYFQNEAQLEKSRLLSDRFSAERPKGSFSTLEIQRTEQGDSAMYLCASSLSQGPLSYEQYFGPGTRLTVT.

In this sample, this clone turned up a few times. The chain recombines TRBV30 with TRBJ1-1, with D hard to call. The CDR3 consists of 12 residues. The germline V and J ends were trimmed by 3 bases and 0 bases, with 5 bases remaining between them. Germline assignment: CDR1 GTSNPN and CDR2 SVGIG (reference sequence). DNA for the CDR3: TGTGCCTGGAGCAGGTTGAACACTGAAGCTTTCTTT. The encoded protein is CAWSRLNTEAFF.

V usage is TRBV27 and J usage is TRBJ2-7, with TRBD2 as a possible D gene (6 bases). V lost 6 bases and J lost 3, with 18 bases in between. CDR1 is MNHEY, CDR2 SMNVEV, per germline (reference sequence). The length of the CDR3 is 15 residues. CDR3 in amino acids: CASSPGTVPRYEQYF. As DNA, the CDR3 is TGTGCCAGCAGCCCCGGGACTGTGCCCCGCTACGAGCAGTACTTC.

This clone was counted between two and nine times. The sample contains more than one DNA sequence encoding this CDR3. CDR3 loop: CASSVGQASTDTQYF. CDR3 DNA: TGTGCCAGCAGCGTAGGACAAGCTAGCACAGATACGCAGTATTTT. V is TRBV9 and J is TRBJ2-3; D gene unclear. This CDR3 is built from 15 residues. CDR1 SGDLS and CDR2 YYNGEE come from the germline V gene. V lost 0 bases and J 0 bases, leaving 8 bases between the germline ends.

This clone was detected only once. The chain is built from TRBV19 and TRBJ1-5; D ambiguous. CDR3 length: 14 amino acids. V was trimmed by 4 bases and J by 2 bases, leaving 9 bases between them. The germline gives CDR1 LNHDA, CDR2 SQIVND (reference sequence). This CDR3 reads CASSTREGNQPQHF. The DNA for the CDR3 is TGTGCCAGTAGTACAAGGGAGGGCAATCAGCCCCAGCATTTT.

The chain recombines TRBV5-1 with TRBJ1-2; no clear D. Germline values: CDR1 SGHRS, CDR2 YFSETQ. Trimming removed 4 bases at V and 2 bases at J, with 12 bases between. The CDR3 length is 14 residues. CDR3 nucleotides: TGCGCCAGCAGCGCCGGCGACGGGAACTATGGCTACACCTTC. As protein: CASSAGDGNYGYTF.

This sequence joins TRBV5-1 and TRBJ1-1; D remains ambiguous. Trimming removed 0 bases at V and 4 bases at J, with 7 bases between. Germline CDR1 reads SGHRS; CDR2 reads YFSETQ. The CDR3 totals 13 residues. The CDR3 loop reads CASSLAQLTEAFF. The DNA of the CDR3 is TGCGCCAGCAGCTTGGCTCAACTCACTGAAGCTTTCTTT.

This sequence joins TRBV29-1 and TRBJ2-7; D remains unclear. The CDR3 totals 10 residues. Germline V gene lookup returns CDR1 SQVTM and CDR2 ANQGSEA. V was clipped by 5 bases and J by 3 bases, with 5 bases between them. The CDR3, as DNA: TGCAGCGTTTACAGCTACGAGCAGTACTTC. Translated, it gives CSVYSYEQYF.